This TCR beta chain was sequenced during a study of control samples from healthy donors and cancer patients. Germline loops: CDR1 MNHEY, CDR2 SVGAGI. This CDR3 has 13 residues. V was pared by 5 bases and J by 1 base, with 8 bases between. This clone was recorded only once. Using immunoSEQ multiplex PCR, the repertoire was profiled, and TCRdb retains in-frame clones only, with some absent. The sample includes roughly 160,000 clones, 94% of them seen just once. This clonotype was sampled from a man between 60 and 70 years old with colorectal cancer. Material: PBMCs. The chain combines TRBV6-5 with TRBJ1-1; a weak D match, TRBD1 (5 bases). DNA for the CDR3: TGTGCCAGCAGTAGGACAAGGAACACTGAAGCTTTCTTT. It specifies CASSRTRNTEAFF.